This note documents a single T cell receptor beta chain sequence. In the source study's methods: Estimated nucleated cell counts came from reference gene primer amplification. TCRdb's table, derived via immunoSEQ multiplex PCR, lists solely in-frame clones and lacks some. For V, J and clone size, that table is used; D and trimming come from the DNA. The data contain around 260,000 clones, roughly 84% of them singletons. The data belong to a study of blood T cell repertoires in COVID-19. The overall study: The United States, Italy and Spain provided the acute and convalescent COVID-19 samples. Sources were T cells, B-cell-depleted T cells, or PBMCs; the material itself was cDNA or gDNA.

Seattle researchers signed up patients amid active infection and tracked them longitudinally. In germline, CDR1 is MNHNS, CDR2 SASEGT. Between the trimmed V and J ends, which lost 4 bases and 2 bases, there was a span of 15 bases. This CDR3 contains 16 residues. The chain is built from TRBV6-1 and TRBJ2-1; possibly TRBD2 for D (5 bases). The receptor comes from a human donor with COVID-19, enrolled during active disease. The donor label of this sample is uncertain. The sample consisted of peripheral blood. The CDR3 loop is CASSALTRVAYNEQFF. The CDR3 region has the DNA TGTGCCAGCAGTGCTTTGACGCGGGTAGCCTACAATGAGCAGTTCTTC.